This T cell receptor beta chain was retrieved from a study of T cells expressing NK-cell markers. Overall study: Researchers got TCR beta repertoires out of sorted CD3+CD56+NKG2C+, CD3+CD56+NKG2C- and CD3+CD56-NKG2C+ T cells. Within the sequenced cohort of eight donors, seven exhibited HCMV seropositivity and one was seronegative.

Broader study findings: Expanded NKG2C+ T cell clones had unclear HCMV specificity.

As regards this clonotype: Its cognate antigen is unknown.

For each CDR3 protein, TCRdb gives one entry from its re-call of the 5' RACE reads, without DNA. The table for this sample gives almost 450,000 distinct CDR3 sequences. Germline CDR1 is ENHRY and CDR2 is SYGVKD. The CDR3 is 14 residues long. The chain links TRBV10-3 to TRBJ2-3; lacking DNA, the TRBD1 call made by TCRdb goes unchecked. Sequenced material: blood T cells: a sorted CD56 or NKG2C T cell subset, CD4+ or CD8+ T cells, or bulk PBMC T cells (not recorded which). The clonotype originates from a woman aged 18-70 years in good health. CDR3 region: CAISGPGSSDTQYF.